The entry below gives a single T cell receptor beta chain sequence along with its context. As yet, its antigen is unknown. The sequencing template was cDNA reverse transcribed from extracted RNA. Only in-frame clones appear in the TCRdb table, and some are missing; sequencing was by immunoSEQ multiplex PCR. The data contain some 180,000 clones, 51% of them singletons. This sample is drawn from a study of CD8+ T cells in alopecia areata. Trimming cost V 6 bases and J 3 bases, with 15 bases left between them. This CDR3 is built from 14 residues. Germline CDR1 and CDR2: SEHNR and FQNEAQ (reference sequence). The sample's treatment: oral pan-JAK inhibitor, 5-10 mg twice daily. Study outcomes and limitations: Persistence of many expanded lesional clones was seen in scalp and blood during tofacitinib.

The rearrangement joins TRBV7-9 to TRBJ2-7; D may match TRBD1 or TRBD2 (5 bases each). This TCR came from a human donor with alopecia areata. Source: CD8+ T cells sorted from blood, taken at week 52, from a patient treated with tofacitinib. CDR3 sequence reads: CASSYSGPSYEQYF. CDR3 DNA: TGTGCCAGCAGTTACTCGGGACCGAGCTACGAGCAGTACTTC. The full variable domain, rest sourced from reference TRBV7-9 and TRBJ2-7, is DTGVSQNPRHKITKRGQNVTFRCDPISEHNRLYWYRQTLGQGPEFLTYFQNEAQLEKSRLLSDRFSAERPKGSFSTLEIQRTEQGDSAMYLCASSYSGPSYEQYFGPGTRLTVT.